Below are 25 T cell receptor beta chains sequenced from a single sample in a study of memory CD4+ T cells and cytomegalovirus serostatus. The sort gate was single viable CD3+CD4+CD8-CD45RO+ cells for memory CD4+ T cells. The assay was immunoSEQ multiplex PCR, and TCRdb's table has in-frame clones only and misses some. This table has more than 55,000 clones, 82% appearing once. The sequencing sample was made of memory CD4+ T cells from blood. These receptors were collected from an adult in good health and CMV-seronegative.

The genes are TRBV5-1 and TRBJ2-3, with D maybe TRBD2 (5 bases). The CDR3 contains 14 residues. Trimming shortened V by 7 bases and J by 3 bases, and 15 bases separated the two germline ends. Germline V lookup: CDR1 SGHRS, CDR2 YFSETQ. The CDR3: CASAWAGGTDTQYF. DNA for the CDR3: TGCGCCAGCGCGTGGGCGGGCGGGACAGATACGCAGTATTTT.

This chain links TRBV2 with TRBJ2-3, with TRBD2 identical over 10 bases. The CDR3 is 15 residues long. The V gene end was trimmed by 4 bases and the J gene end by 4 bases; junction bases not matched to a gene: 5. The V gene's germline CDR1 is SNHLY and CDR2 FYNNEI. In DNA, the CDR3 is TGTGCCAGCAGTGGCAGCGGGAGGGCCTCAGATACGCAGTATTTT. Residues: CASSGSGRASDTQYF.

This clone appeared once. The V call is TRBV7-2, the J call TRBJ1-2, with D tentatively TRBD1 (5 bases). CDR3 length: 14 amino acids. The germline V gene has CDR1 SGHTA and CDR2 FQGNSA. The V end lost 4 bases, the J end lost 0 bases, and 9 bases lay between the germline ends. The CDR3 sequence is CASSYGTSNYGYTF. The CDR3 DNA follows: TGTGCCAGCAGCTATGGGACTTCTAACTATGGCTACACCTTC.

This chain connects TRBV6-1 to TRBJ2-7; 7 bases fit TRBD1. V gave up 6 bases and J gave up 0 bases; unmatched junction bases: 8. Germline CDR1 and CDR2: MNHNS and SASEGT. The CDR3 runs 15 residues. The CDR3 DNA sequence: TGTGCCAGCAGGCCGACAAGACAGGGCTCCTACGAGCAGTACTTC. As protein: CASRPTRQGSYEQYF.

V is TRBV18 and J is TRBJ2-5; unclear D gene. CDR1 and CDR2 from the germline V gene are KGHSH and LQKENI. The CDR3 has 14 amino acids. Trimming took 2 bases from V and 5 from J, leaving 12 bases between them. The CDR3: CASSPEVGRETQYF. For the CDR3, the DNA is TGTGCCAGCTCACCAGAGGTAGGCCGTGAGACCCAGTACTTC. The full variable domain, in which reference TRBV18 and TRBJ2-5 provide the parts outside the CDR3, is NAGVMQNPRHLVRRRGQEARLRCSPMKGHSHVYWYRQLPEEGLKFMVYLQKENIIDESGMPKERFSAEFPKEGPSILRIQQVVRGDSAAYFCASSPEVGRETQYFGPGTRLLVL.

The rearrangement links TRBV19 to TRBJ2-2, with D perhaps matching TRBD1 (5 bases). V was pared by 4 bases and J by 7 bases, with 16 bases between. The CDR3 loop spans 15 amino acids. The germline gives CDR1 LNHDA, CDR2 SQIVND (reference sequence). The CDR3 DNA reads as TGTGCCAGTAGTACCGACAGTCTATCGCTCGGGGAGCTGTTTTTT. It encodes CASSTDSLSLGELFF.

This clone appeared a single time. The chain is built from TRBV4-2 and TRBJ1-5; 7 positions agree with TRBD1. Germline V gives CDR1 LGHNA, CDR2 YNFKEQ. The length of the CDR3 is 15 residues. V lost 4 bases and J lost 0; bases outside the gene matches: 3. The CDR3 region has the DNA TGTGCCAGCAGCCGGACAGGAGATAGCAATCAGCCCCAGCATTTT. Translation gives CASSRTGDSNQPQHF.

CDR3 amino acids: CASSQGQSSNEKLFF. In nucleotides, the CDR3 is TGTGCCAGCAGCCAGGGACAGAGCTCTAATGAAAAACTGTTTTTT. The rearrangement joins TRBV11-2 to TRBJ1-4; TRBD1 matches at 7 bases. V shed 5 bases and J 3 bases; nucleotides not matched to a gene: 6. The germline V gene has CDR1 SGHAT and CDR2 FQNNGV. The CDR3 consists of 15 residues.

This clone was observed a handful of times. The V gene is TRBV2, the J gene TRBJ2-7; perhaps TRBD1 as D (6 bases). V was shortened by 2 bases and J by 0 bases, with 8 bases between the two germline ends. The length of the CDR3 is 14 residues. Germline V gene lookup returns CDR1 SNHLY and CDR2 FYNNEI. CDR3 sequence (DNA): TGTGCCAGCAGTGAACAGGGGTACTCCTACGAGCAGTACTTC. It translates to CASSEQGYSYEQYF. Together with reference TRBV2 and TRBJ2-7, the CDR3 gives the full variable domain: EPEVTQTPSHQVTQMGQEVILRCVPISNHLYFYWYRQILGQKVEFLVSFYNNEISEKSEIFDDQFSVERPDGSNFTLKIRSTKLEDSAMYFCASSEQGYSYEQYFGPGTRLTVT.

For this clone: Other nucleotide sequences from this sample produce the same CDR3. The chain recombines TRBV4-2 with TRBJ2-7; no firm D call. CDR1 and CDR2 (germline): LGHNA, YNFKEQ. The CDR3 loop spans 13 amino acids. V was cut by 1 base and J by 7 bases, with 11 bases left in between. In DNA, the CDR3 is TGTGCCAGCAGCCAAGTGGGCCCGCCGGAGCAGTACTTC. Translating it yields CASSQVGPPEQYF.

V usage is TRBV6-5 and J usage is TRBJ1-1; D remains unclear. V was clipped by 7 bases and J by 4 bases, with 19 bases between them. This CDR3 region has 15 residues. The germline gives CDR1 MNHEY, CDR2 SVGAGI. This CDR3 is CASITREGFVTEAFF. The CDR3 DNA follows: TGTGCCAGCATTACGCGGGAGGGCTTTGTCACTGAAGCTTTCTTT.

V and J are TRBV28 and TRBJ1-2; D unresolved. Germline V gives CDR1 MDHEN, CDR2 SYDVKM. CDR3 length equals 14 residues. The V gene lost 4 bases and the J gene lost 0 bases, with 9 bases spanning the gap. CDR3 amino acids: CASSSYSTNYGYTF. CDR3 nucleotide sequence: TGTGCCAGCAGTTCTTACAGTACTAACTATGGCTACACCTTC.

The chain couples TRBV6-1 to TRBJ2-1, with D possibly TRBD1 on 5 matching bases. The germline CDR1 and CDR2 sequences are MNHNS and SASEGT. CDR3 length: 13 residues. V lost 4 bases, J lost 12 bases, and 16 bases lay in between. Written as DNA, the CDR3 is TGTGCCAGCAGTGCCGAGAGGAAGGGGCGGCAGTTCTTC. It translates to CASSAERKGRQFF.

V is TRBV29-1 and J is TRBJ2-6, with D hard to call. This CDR3 contains 13 residues. Germline CDR1 and CDR2: SQVTM and ANQGSEA. Trimming cost V 6 bases and J 1 base, with 7 bases left between them. The CDR3 nucleotides read TGCAGCGTCGCCCGGTCTGGGGCCAACGTCCTGACTTTC. Translating gives CSVARSGANVLTF.

The chain's CDR3 is CASSQVFQGKPEEQYF. CDR3 bases: TGCGCCAGCAGCCAAGTTTTCCAGGGAAAACCGGAAGAGCAGTACTTC. The chain is built from TRBV4-1 and TRBJ2-7; the D gene is possibly TRBD1 (5 bases). There are 16 residues in the CDR3. V lost 1 base, J lost 7 bases, and 20 bases lay in between. Germline V gene sequence: CDR1 MGHRA, CDR2 YSYEKL.

In this sample, this clone turned up a few times. The chain employs TRBV7-8 and TRBJ2-7; D is ambiguous. V dropped 2 bases and J dropped 0 bases, with 8 bases sitting between them. The CDR3 has 14 amino acids. Germline V CDR1 and CDR2: SGHVS, FQNEAQ. In DNA, the CDR3 is TGTGCCAGCAGCTTAAAAGCAGCCTCCTACGAGCAGTACTTC. Translation gives CASSLKAASYEQYF.

The rearrangement joins TRBV7-2 to TRBJ2-5; the match to TRBD2 covers 11 bases. The CDR3 spans 16 residues. The germline gives CDR1 SGHTA, CDR2 FQGNSA. V shed 4 bases, J shed 0 bases, and the junction held 4 bases outside the gene matches. In nucleotides, the CDR3 is TGTGCCAGCAGCTCTAGCGGGAGGTCGTACCAAGAGACCCAGTACTTC. Its protein product is CASSSSGRSYQETQYF. Filled out from reference TRBV7-2 and TRBJ2-5, the complete variable domain reads GAGVSQSPSNKVTEKGKDVELRCDPISGHTALYWYRQSLGQGLEFLIYFQGNSAPDKSGLPSDRFSAERTGGSVSTLTIQRTQQEDSAVYLCASSSSGRSYQETQYFGPGTRLLVL.

As regards this clone: Other DNA sequences of this sample code for an identical CDR3. The chain couples TRBV28 to TRBJ1-1, with 8 bases that match TRBD1. This CDR3 contains 14 residues. Germline V lookup: CDR1 MDHEN, CDR2 SYDVKM. V was pared by 5 bases and J by 6 bases, with 8 bases of the junction left unmatched. The CDR3 sequence is CASSPTDRVPEAFF. The CDR3 coding sequence is TGTGCCAGCAGTCCAACGGACAGGGTGCCTGAAGCTTTCTTT.

This clone appeared a few times. This chain joins TRBV28 and TRBJ1-1; no definite D call. V was clipped by 3 bases and J by 1 base, with 15 bases between them. This CDR3 comprises 16 residues. Per the germline V gene, CDR1 is MDHEN and CDR2 is SYDVKM. The CDR3: CASSLVRINQNTEAFF. The CDR3 DNA reads TGTGCCAGCAGTTTGGTGAGGATCAATCAGAACACTGAAGCTTTCTTT.

This chain connects TRBV19 to TRBJ2-4; maybe TRBD1 (5 bases). CDR1 is LNHDA, CDR2 SQIVND, per germline (reference sequence). This CDR3 spans 13 amino acids. The germline V and J ends were trimmed by 3 bases and 8 bases, with 11 bases remaining between them. The CDR3 region has the DNA TGTGCCAGTAGTATCCAGGGTGTTGACATTCAGTACTTC. Protein product: CASSIQGVDIQYF.

This rearrangement joins TRBV5-1 to TRBJ2-7; D may be TRBD1 or TRBD2 (5 bases each). Trimming removed 0 bases from V and 5 bases from J, with 15 bases in between. Germline CDR1 and CDR2: SGHRS and YFSETQ. This CDR3 is 15 amino acids long. In nucleotides, the CDR3 is TGCGCCAGCAGCTTGGCGGGGACCTCCAGCCACGAGCAGTACTTC. This sequence encodes CASSLAGTSSHEQYF. Looking up the rest from reference TRBV5-1 and TRBJ2-7 gives the full variable domain: KAGVTQTPRYLIKTRGQQVTLSCSPISGHRSVSWYQQTPGQGLQFLFEYFSETQRNKGNFPGRFSGRQFSNSRSEMNVSTLELGDSALYLCASSLAGTSSHEQYFGPGTRLTVT.

The rearrangement joins TRBV30 to TRBJ1-5; D unresolved. CDR1 and CDR2 from the germline V gene are GTSNPN and SVGIG (reference sequence). V was shortened by 7 bases and J by 3 bases, with 13 bases between the two germline ends. The CDR3 has 13 amino acids. CDR3 amino acids: CASSGSPNQPQHF. The CDR3 DNA reads as TGTGCCTCTTCTGGGTCCCCCAATCAGCCCCAGCATTTT.

V is TRBV2 and J is TRBJ2-7, with TRBD2 matching over 8 bases. V dropped 4 bases and J dropped 3; count of bases not matched to a gene: 5. Germline loops: CDR1 SNHLY, CDR2 FYNNEI. The CDR3 runs to 14 residues. CDR3 residues: CASSVSGGVYEQYF. CDR3 coding DNA: TGTGCCAGCAGTGTGAGCGGGGGAGTCTACGAGCAGTACTTC.

The chain joins TRBV7-9 to TRBJ2-1; tentative D call: TRBD2 (6 bases). V shed 1 base and J shed 5 bases, with 15 bases lying between them. The CDR3 has 16 amino acids. Germline loops: CDR1 SEHNR, CDR2 FQNEAQ (reference sequence). The CDR3 DNA reads as TGTGCCAGCAGCTTAGACGGGGGACGATATGACAATGAGCAGTTCTTC. Protein: CASSLDGGRYDNEQFF.

The V gene is TRBV14, the J gene TRBJ1-2; 7 bases fit TRBD1. From germline, CDR1 is SGHDN and CDR2 FVKESK. The CDR3 totals 16 residues. Unmatched junction bases numbered 8, after V lost 2 bases and J lost 2 bases. The CDR3 here is CASSQIRQGKNYGYTF. CDR3 nucleotide sequence: TGTGCCAGCAGCCAAATTAGACAGGGAAAAAACTATGGCTACACCTTC.